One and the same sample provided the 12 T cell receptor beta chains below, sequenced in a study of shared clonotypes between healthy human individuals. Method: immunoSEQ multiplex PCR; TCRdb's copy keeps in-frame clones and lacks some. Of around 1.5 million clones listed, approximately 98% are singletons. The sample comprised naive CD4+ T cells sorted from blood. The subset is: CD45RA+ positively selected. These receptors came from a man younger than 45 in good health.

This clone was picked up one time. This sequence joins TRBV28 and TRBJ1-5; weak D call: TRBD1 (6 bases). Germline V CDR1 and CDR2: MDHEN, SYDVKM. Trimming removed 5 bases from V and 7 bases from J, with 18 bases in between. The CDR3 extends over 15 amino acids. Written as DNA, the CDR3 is TGTGCCAGCAGTCCCCTGTTGGGGGGCGCGCAGCCCCAGCATTTT. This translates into CASSPLLGGAQPQHF.

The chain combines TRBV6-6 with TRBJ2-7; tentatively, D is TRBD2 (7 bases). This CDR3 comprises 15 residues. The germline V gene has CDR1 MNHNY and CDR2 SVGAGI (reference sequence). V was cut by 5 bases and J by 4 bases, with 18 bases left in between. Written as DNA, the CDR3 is TGTGCCAGCAGTGGGGCGGGGGACAACCATTACGAGCAGTACTTC. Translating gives CASSGAGDNHYEQYF.

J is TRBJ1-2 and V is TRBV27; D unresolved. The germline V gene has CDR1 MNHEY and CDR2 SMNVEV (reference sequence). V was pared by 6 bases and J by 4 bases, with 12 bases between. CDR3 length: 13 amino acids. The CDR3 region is CASSWTDGYGYTF. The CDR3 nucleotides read TGTGCCAGCAGCTGGACCGACGGCTATGGCTACACCTTC.

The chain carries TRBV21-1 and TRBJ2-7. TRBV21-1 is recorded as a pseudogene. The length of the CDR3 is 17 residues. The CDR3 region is CASSKENRAEGFNEQYF. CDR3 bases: TGTGCCAGCAGCAAAGAAAATAGGGCCGAAGGTTTCAACGAGCAGTACTTC.

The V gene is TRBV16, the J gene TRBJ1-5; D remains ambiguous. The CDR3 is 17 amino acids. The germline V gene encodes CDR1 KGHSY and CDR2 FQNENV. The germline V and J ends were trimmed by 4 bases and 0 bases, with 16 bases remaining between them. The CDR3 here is CASSPVLGINSNQPQHF. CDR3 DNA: TGTGCCAGCAGCCCGGTTTTAGGCATCAATAGCAATCAGCCCCAGCATTTT.

CDR3 nucleotides: TGTGCCAGCAGCGTCTCGCGGGAGAGCATTCAGTACTTC. Translation gives CASSVSRESIQYF. This chain uses TRBV9 with TRBJ2-4; 7 positions agree with TRBD2. The CDR3 length is 13 residues. Trimming at V came to 2 bases and at J to 9 bases, leaving 5 bases not matched to a gene. Per the germline V gene, CDR1 is SGDLS and CDR2 is YYNGEE.

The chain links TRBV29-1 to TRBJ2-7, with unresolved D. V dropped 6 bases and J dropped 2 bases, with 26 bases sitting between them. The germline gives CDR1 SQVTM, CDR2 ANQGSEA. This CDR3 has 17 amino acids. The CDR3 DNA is TGCAGCGTCCAAGAGGCCGAGAGAGGAGTTTATACCTACGAGCAGTACTTC. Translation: CSVQEAERGVYTYEQYF.

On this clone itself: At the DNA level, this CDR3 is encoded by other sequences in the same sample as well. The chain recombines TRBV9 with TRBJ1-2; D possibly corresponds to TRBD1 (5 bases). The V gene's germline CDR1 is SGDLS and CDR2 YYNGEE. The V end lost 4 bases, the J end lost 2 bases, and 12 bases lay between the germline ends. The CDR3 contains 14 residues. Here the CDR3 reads CASSPPGLNYGYTF. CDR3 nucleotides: TGTGCCAGCAGCCCCCCGGGACTAAACTATGGCTACACCTTC.

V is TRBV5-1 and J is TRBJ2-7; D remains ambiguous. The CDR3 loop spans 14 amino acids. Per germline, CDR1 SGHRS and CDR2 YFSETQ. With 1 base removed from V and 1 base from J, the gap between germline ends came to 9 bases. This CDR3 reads CASSLSDGSYEQYF. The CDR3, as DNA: TGCGCCAGCAGCTTGTCGGACGGTTCCTACGAGCAGTACTTC. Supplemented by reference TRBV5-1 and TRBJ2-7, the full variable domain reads KAGVTQTPRYLIKTRGQQVTLSCSPISGHRSVSWYQQTPGQGLQFLFEYFSETQRNKGNFPGRFSGRQFSNSRSEMNVSTLELGDSALYLCASSLSDGSYEQYFGPGTRLTVT.

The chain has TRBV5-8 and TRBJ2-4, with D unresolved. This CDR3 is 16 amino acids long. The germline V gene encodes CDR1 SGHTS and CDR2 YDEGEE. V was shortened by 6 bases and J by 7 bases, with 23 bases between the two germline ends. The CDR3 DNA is TGTGCCAGCAACCCTATAAAGCGTGGGTATGAGAACATTCAGTACTTC. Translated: CASNPIKRGYENIQYF. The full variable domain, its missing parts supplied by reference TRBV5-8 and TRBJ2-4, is EAGVTQSPTHLIKTRGQQATLRCSPISGHTSVYWYQQALGLGLQFLLWYDEGEERNRGNFPPRFSGRQFPNYSSELNVNALELEDSALYLCASNPIKRGYENIQYFGAGTRLSVL.

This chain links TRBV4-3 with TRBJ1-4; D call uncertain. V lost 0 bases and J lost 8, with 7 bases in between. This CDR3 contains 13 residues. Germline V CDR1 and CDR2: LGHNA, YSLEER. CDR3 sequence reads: CASSQEIREKLFF. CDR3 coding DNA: TGCGCCAGCAGCCAAGAAATCCGAGAAAAACTGTTTTTT.

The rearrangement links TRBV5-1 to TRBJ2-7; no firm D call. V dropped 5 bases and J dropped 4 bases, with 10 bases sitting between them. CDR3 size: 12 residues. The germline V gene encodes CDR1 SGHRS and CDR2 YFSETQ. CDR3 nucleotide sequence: TGCGCCAGCAGTTACCCTGGGTACGAGCAGTACTTC. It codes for CASSYPGYEQYF.